These 2 T cell receptor beta chains came from one sample sequenced in a study of shared T cell receptors in the human thymus. This table comes from immunoSEQ multiplex PCR, and its TCRdb copy is limited to in-frame clones, with some not included. The sample has 650,000 to 950,000 clones; around 85% are singletons. The same data also went into a second study, on human thymus T cells.

Sequencing used thymocytes. Every receptor here comes from a girl in the first two years of life with a congenital heart defect.

The gene calls are TRBV6-6 and TRBJ1-5; D might be TRBD1 (6 bases). This CDR3 region has 13 residues. V lost 4 bases and J lost 4, with 8 bases in between. The germline V gene has CDR1 MNHNY and CDR2 SVGAGI (reference sequence). The CDR3 loop reads CASSFQGNQPQHF. CDR3 nucleotide sequence: TGTGCCAGCAGTTTCCAGGGGAATCAGCCCCAGCATTTT.

This clone was observed once. The chain has TRBV4-3 and TRBJ1-1; 10 bases fit TRBD1. The CDR3 is made up of 17 amino acids. Per the germline V gene, CDR1 is LGHNA and CDR2 is YSLEER. The ends lost 4 bases at V and 0 bases at J; junction bases unmatched: 8. The CDR3 DNA reads TGCGCCAGCAGCCGAATCCCGGGACAGGGGATGAACACTGAAGCTTTCTTT. Amino acid sequence: CASSRIPGQGMNTEAFF.